The clone carrying this T cell receptor beta chain was counted many times. This sample stems from a study of identical twins. In TCRdb, the 5' RACE reads were re-called with MiXCR into one record per CDR3 protein. This table holds about 690,000 distinct CDR3 sequences, less than 7% found once. The CDR3 length is 12 residues. Germline V gives CDR1 SQVTM, CDR2 ANQGSEA. V was shortened by 4 bases and J by 4 bases, with 8 bases between the two germline ends. Sequencing was carried out using naive T cells sorted from blood. V gene TRBV29-1 combines with J gene TRBJ2-1; the D is unclear. This TCR was recovered from a man younger than 35 in good health. CDR3 nucleotides: TGCAGCGTTGGGGCTGTGTACAATGAGCAGTTCTTC. The encoded protein is CSVGAVYNEQFF.